This TCR beta chain was retrieved from a study of CD8+ T cells in alopecia areata. Sequencing relied on a cDNA template that was reverse transcribed from extracted RNA. Some clones are missing from TCRdb's copy, which holds only in-frame ones; the method was immunoSEQ multiplex PCR. This table has fewer than 250,000 clones, 60% appearing once. Treatment specified: oral pan-JAK inhibitor, 5-10 mg twice daily. CDR1 MDHEN and CDR2 SYDVKM come from the germline V gene. The germline V and J ends were trimmed by 2 bases and 2 bases, with 8 bases remaining between them. The CDR3 contains 14 residues. The receptor was isolated from a human donor with alopecia areata. The genes are TRBV28 and TRBJ2-3, with no clear D. Sequences were derived from CD4+ T cells sorted from blood, sampled at week 24, from a patient treated with tofacitinib. The chain's CDR3 is CASSLMANTDTQYF. CDR3 DNA sequence: TGTGCCAGCAGTTTAATGGCGAACACAGATACGCAGTATTTT.